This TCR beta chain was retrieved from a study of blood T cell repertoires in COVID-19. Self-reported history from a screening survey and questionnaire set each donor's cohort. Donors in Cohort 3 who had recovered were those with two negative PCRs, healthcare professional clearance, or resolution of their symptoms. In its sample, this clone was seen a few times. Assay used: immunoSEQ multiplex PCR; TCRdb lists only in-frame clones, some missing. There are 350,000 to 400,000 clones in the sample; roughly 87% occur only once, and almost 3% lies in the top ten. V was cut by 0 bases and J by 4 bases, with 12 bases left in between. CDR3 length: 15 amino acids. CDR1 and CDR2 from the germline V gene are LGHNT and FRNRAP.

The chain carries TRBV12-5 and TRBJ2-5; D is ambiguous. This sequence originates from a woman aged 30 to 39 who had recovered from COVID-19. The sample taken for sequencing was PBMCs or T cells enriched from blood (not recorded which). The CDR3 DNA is TGTGCTAGTGGTTTGGTACGAATAGCACGAGAGACCCAGTACTTC. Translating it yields CASGLVRIARETQYF.